This T cell receptor (beta chain) was captured by sequencing in a study of shared clonotypes between healthy human individuals. The table came from immunoSEQ multiplex PCR; TCRdb's copy has only in-frame clones and leaves some out. The sample includes roughly 1,000,000 clones, 70% to 80% of them seen just once. Trimming took 5 bases from V and 3 from J, leaving 13 bases between them. Per the germline V gene, CDR1 is SSHAT and CDR2 is FNYEAQ (reference sequence). CDR3 length equals 15 residues. What was sequenced was memory CD4+ T cells from PBMCs. As for subset: CD45RA-negative fraction. The chain combines TRBV7-7 with TRBJ2-2; no reliable D call. The sequence was collected from a man aged 18-30 years in good health. Some clones in this sample may be carry-over from other donors' samples. CDR3: CASSRITADTGELFF. DNA of the CDR3: TGTGCCAGCAGCCGCATTACAGCAGACACCGGGGAGCTGTTTTTT.